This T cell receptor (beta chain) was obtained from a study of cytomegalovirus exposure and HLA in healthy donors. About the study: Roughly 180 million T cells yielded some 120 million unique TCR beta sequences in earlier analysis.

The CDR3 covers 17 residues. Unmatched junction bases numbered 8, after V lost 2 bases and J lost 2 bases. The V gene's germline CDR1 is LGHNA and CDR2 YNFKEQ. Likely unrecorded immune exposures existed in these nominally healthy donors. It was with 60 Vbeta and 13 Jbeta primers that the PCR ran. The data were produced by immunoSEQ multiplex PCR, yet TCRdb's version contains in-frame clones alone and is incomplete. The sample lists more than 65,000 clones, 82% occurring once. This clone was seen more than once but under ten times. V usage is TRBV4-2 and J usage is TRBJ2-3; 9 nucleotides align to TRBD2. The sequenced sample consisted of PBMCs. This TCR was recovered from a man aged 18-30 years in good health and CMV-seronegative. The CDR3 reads CASSQPIAGDNTDTQYF. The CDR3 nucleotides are TGTGCCAGCAGCCAACCCATAGCGGGAGATAACACAGATACGCAGTATTTT.